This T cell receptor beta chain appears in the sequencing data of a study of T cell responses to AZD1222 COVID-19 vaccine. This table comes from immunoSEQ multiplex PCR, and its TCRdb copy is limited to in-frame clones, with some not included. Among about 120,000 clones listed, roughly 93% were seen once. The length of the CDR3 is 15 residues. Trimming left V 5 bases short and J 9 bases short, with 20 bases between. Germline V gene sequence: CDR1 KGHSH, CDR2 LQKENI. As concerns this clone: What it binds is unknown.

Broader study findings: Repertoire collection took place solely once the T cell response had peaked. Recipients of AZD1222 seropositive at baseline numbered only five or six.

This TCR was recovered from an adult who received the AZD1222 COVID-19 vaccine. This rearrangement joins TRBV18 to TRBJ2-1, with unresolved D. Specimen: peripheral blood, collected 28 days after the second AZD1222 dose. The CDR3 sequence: CASSRLSGQNSEQFF. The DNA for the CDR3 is TGTGCCAGCTCAAGGCTGTCAGGCCAGAACAGTGAGCAGTTCTTC.